One and the same sample provided the 29 T cell receptor beta chains below, sequenced in a study of T-cell reconstitution after alpha-beta-depleted transplantation in children. It was with unique molecular identifiers that the TCRbeta library was prepared. Via MiXCR, TCRdb re-called the PCR reads, giving one row per CDR3 protein. The table includes about 540,000 distinct CDR3 sequences, around 20% detected once. The sample in question was PBMCs from the stem cell graft donor, obtained from the stem cell graft. The receptor set was obtained from a human donor who donated a stem cell graft to a child with acute lymphoblastic leukemia.

In its sample, this clonotype was seen a few times. The chain uses TRBV13 and TRBJ1-1; 7 positions agree with TRBD1. This CDR3 has 15 residues. The V and J ends lost 5 bases and 4 bases, in that order; junction bases with no gene match: 10. Germline-derived CDR1 and CDR2 are PRHDT and FYEKMQ (reference sequence). DNA for the CDR3: TGTGCCAGCAGCCTAGCCCAGGGGGGAGGCACTGAAGCTTTCTTT. Amino acids: CASSLAQGGGTEAFF.

This clonotype was seen more than once but under ten times. The chain is built from TRBV5-1 and TRBJ2-7; 12 bases match TRBD1. The CDR3 totals 15 residues. The germline V gene encodes CDR1 SGHRS and CDR2 YFSETQ. V shed 4 bases and J 7 bases; nucleotides not matched to a gene: 9. CDR3 bases: TGCGCCAGCAGCGCGGGACAGGGGGCGCGGTGGGAGCAGTACTTC. Translated, it gives CASSAGQGARWEQYF.

This clonotype was picked up a small number of times. V and J are TRBV11-1 and TRBJ2-1, with 9 bases identical to TRBD2. CDR1 SGHAT and CDR2 FQDESV come from the germline V gene (reference sequence). The CDR3 runs to 18 residues. With V trimmed by 2 bases and J by 2 bases, 10 bases remained unmatched. CDR3 in amino acids: CASSLYVAGEAAYNEQFF. In nucleotides, the CDR3 is TGTGCCAGCAGCTTATATGTAGCGGGGGAGGCGGCCTACAATGAGCAGTTCTTC.

This clonotype turned up a few times. CDR3: CASSRASGSTYEQYF. CDR3 bases: TGTGCCAGCTCCAGGGCTAGCGGGAGTACCTACGAGCAGTACTTC. This chain links TRBV27 with TRBJ2-7, with 10 bases fitting TRBD2. The CDR3 runs 15 residues. J gave up 2 bases and V 8 bases, and 9 bases lay outside the gene matches. Germline lookup yields CDR1 MNHEY and CDR2 SMNVEV (reference sequence).

This sequence joins TRBV11-2 and TRBJ2-2; TRBD2 matches at 10 bases. Germline CDR1 and CDR2: SGHAT and FQNNGV. The V segment lost 3 bases and the J segment 4 bases; nucleotides outside the gene matches: 11. This CDR3 has 18 amino acids. CDR3 bases: TGTGCCAGCAGCTTTTTTAACAGCGGGAGGGCGATCACCGGGGAGCTGTTTTTT. Amino acids: CASSFFNSGRAITGELFF.

This clonotype occurred a few times. V gene TRBV15 combines with J gene TRBJ2-2; D perhaps matches TRBD2 (5 bases). In germline, CDR1 is LNHNV, CDR2 YYDKDF (reference sequence). The CDR3 is 13 amino acids. Trimming took off 10 bases at V and 0 bases at J, with 9 bases between the two ends. The CDR3 DNA follows: TGTGCCATCGGGGTAGCGAACACCGGGGAGCTGTTTTTT. Translating gives CAIGVANTGELFF.

This clonotype appeared a few times. V and J are TRBV20-1 and TRBJ2-4, with D maybe TRBD2 (6 bases). Germline CDR1 DFQATT, CDR2 SNEGSKA (reference sequence). CDR3 length equals 13 residues. V lost 5 bases and J lost 6, with 14 bases in between. CDR3 sequence (DNA): TGCAGTGCTCACCTTACGGGACTAAACATTCAGTACTTC. It is translated as CSAHLTGLNIQYF.

This chain links TRBV20-1 with TRBJ2-5; TRBD1 agrees at 8 bases. Germline loops: CDR1 DFQATT, CDR2 SNEGSKA (reference sequence). V lost 6 bases, J lost 2 bases, and 5 bases stayed unmatched. The CDR3 has 13 residues. The CDR3 coding sequence is TGCAGTGCCAGGACAGGGATACAAGAGACCCAGTACTTC. Amino acid sequence: CSARTGIQETQYF.

The rearrangement uses TRBV4-2 and TRBJ2-1, with 8 positions matching TRBD2. J gave up 7 bases and V 5 bases, and 13 bases lay outside the gene matches. The CDR3 covers 16 residues. In germline, CDR1 is LGHNA, CDR2 YNFKEQ. In DNA form, the CDR3 reads TGTGCCAGCAGCGAAAAGGAGACGGGAGGGGTAAATGAGCAGTTCTTC. It specifies CASSEKETGGVNEQFF.

In its sample, this clonotype was seen a few times. This rearrangement joins TRBV9 to TRBJ2-1; D is perhaps TRBD1 or TRBD2 (5 bases each). The CDR3 is 15 amino acids. V gave up 0 bases and J gave up 4 bases, with 11 bases separating them. Germline V gene sequence: CDR1 SGDLS, CDR2 YYNGEE. CDR3 sequence: CASSVGGARYNEQFF. As DNA, the CDR3 is TGTGCCAGCAGCGTAGGAGGGGCTCGGTACAATGAGCAGTTCTTC.

A few counts support this clonotype. J is TRBJ2-2 and V is TRBV11-1, with 10 bases fitting TRBD2. The CDR3 length is 19 residues. The germline V gene encodes CDR1 SGHAT and CDR2 FQDESV (reference sequence). After removal of 2 bases from V and 5 bases from J, the junction contained 14 bases not matched to a gene. CDR3 region: CASSLRVSSSGRRTGELFF. CDR3 nucleotides: TGTGCCAGCAGCTTAAGGGTCTCTTCTAGCGGGAGACGTACCGGGGAGCTGTTTTTT.

V usage is TRBV3-1 and J usage is TRBJ2-1; no clear D gene. Germline V CDR1 and CDR2: LGHDT, YNNKEL (reference sequence). Trimming pared 1 base from V and 9 bases from J, leaving 7 bases between. The CDR3 is 12 residues long. CDR3 nucleotides: TGTGCCAGCAGCCAAGGTTACGGTGAGCAGTTCTTC. Translation: CASSQGYGEQFF.

This clonotype was observed a few times. The rearrangement uses TRBV2 and TRBJ1-5; 10 nucleotides align to TRBD1. CDR1 is SNHLY and CDR2 is FYNNEI in the germline V gene. This CDR3 region has 15 residues. The ends lost 5 bases at V and 5 bases at J; junction bases unmatched: 6. CDR3 in amino acids: CASSFSGQGYQPQHF. The CDR3 DNA is TGTGCCAGCAGTTTTTCGGGACAGGGGTATCAGCCCCAGCATTTT.

The chain recombines TRBV29-1 with TRBJ1-2, with unresolved D. Germline loops: CDR1 SQVTM, CDR2 ANQGSEA. This CDR3 is built from 13 residues. With 5 bases removed from V and 6 bases from J, the gap between germline ends came to 16 bases. Written as DNA, the CDR3 is TGCAGCGTTCTCCGAATAACTGGGGATGGCTACACCTTC. Translating gives CSVLRITGDGYTF.

The rearrangement links TRBV12-3 or TRBV12-4 to TRBJ1-1; 10 bases line up with TRBD1. Trimming took 5 bases from V and 5 from J; bases not matched to a gene: 8. This CDR3 is built from 15 residues. In DNA, the CDR3 is TGTGCCAGCAGTCCTCCTGGGACAGGGGCGACTGAAGCTTTCTTT. This encodes CASSPPGTGATEAFF.

The V and J genes are TRBV18 and TRBJ1-1, with no clear D. The V end was cut by 9 bases, the J end by 0 bases, with 17 bases between. In germline, CDR1 is KGHSH, CDR2 LQKENI. The length of the CDR3 is 15 residues. CDR3 nucleotides: TGTGCCAGTCTTACCGGTTCGAGGATGAACACTGAAGCTTTCTTT. Its translation: CASLTGSRMNTEAFF.

In its sample, this clonotype was seen a few times. V gene TRBV7-9 combines with J gene TRBJ2-3; D possibly corresponds to TRBD2 (6 bases). V lost 4 bases and J lost 0, with 11 bases in between. Germline CDR1 reads SEHNR; CDR2 reads FQNEAQ (reference sequence). The CDR3 is 15 residues long. This CDR3 reads CASSSGTLSTDTQYF. Written as DNA, the CDR3 is TGTGCCAGCAGCTCCGGGACTCTAAGCACAGATACGCAGTATTTT. Supplemented by reference TRBV7-9 and TRBJ2-3, the full variable domain reads DTGVSQNPRHKITKRGQNVTFRCDPISEHNRLYWYRQTLGQGPEFLTYFQNEAQLEKSRLLSDRFSAERPKGSFSTLEIQRTEQGDSAMYLCASSSGTLSTDTQYFGPGTRLTVL.

The table lists this clonotype with a few counts. V gene TRBV14 combines with J gene TRBJ2-1, with 10 bases fitting TRBD2. Germline CDR1 is SGHDN and CDR2 is FVKESK. The CDR3 sequence is 17 residues long. The J segment lost 0 bases and the V segment lost 3 bases, leaving 5 bases of the junction unmatched. The CDR3 DNA follows: TGTGCCAGCAGCCACACCTTAGCGGGGGGCTCCTACAATGAGCAGTTCTTC. Encoded protein: CASSHTLAGGSYNEQFF.

This clonotype has a handful of counts. Relative to the germline gene, one junction end is altered; a read error may explain this. The J gene is TRBJ2-5, the V gene TRBV10-3, with TRBD2 matching over 10 bases. Germline V gene sequence: CDR1 ENHRY, CDR2 SYGVKD. CDR3 length: 15 amino acids. CDR3 nucleotide sequence: TGTGCCATCAGTGAGTCGGGGCTAGCGGGAGAGGCCCAGTACTTC. As protein: CAISESGLAGEAQYF.

V is TRBV2 and J is TRBJ2-1, with 8 bases that match TRBD2. The CDR3 is made up of 13 amino acids. V gave up 7 bases and J gave up 6 bases; unmatched junction bases: 5. Germline values: CDR1 SNHLY, CDR2 FYNNEI. CDR3 sequence (DNA): TGTGCCAGCAACCCCGGGAGGGGCAATGAGCAGTTCTTC. This gives the protein CASNPGRGNEQFF.

Ten or more counts support this clonotype. This chain joins TRBV4-2 and TRBJ1-1, with a weak D call TRBD1 (5 bases). The germline gives CDR1 LGHNA, CDR2 YNFKEQ. The V and J ends lost 3 bases and 10 bases respectively, with 15 bases between them. This CDR3 contains 13 residues. CDR3 residues: CASSQWDQVSAFF. The CDR3 DNA is TGTGCCAGCAGCCAGTGGGACCAAGTATCAGCTTTCTTT.

The rearrangement links TRBV19 to TRBJ2-1; TRBD1 aligns across 7 bases. J was trimmed by 8 bases and V by 4 bases; bases with no gene match: 8. The CDR3 sequence is 14 residues long. Germline values: CDR1 LNHDA, CDR2 SQIVND (reference sequence). The CDR3 DNA reads TGTGCCAGTAGTACAAGGGGGCGTCCTGATGAGCAGTTCTTC. It codes for CASSTRGRPDEQFF.

This clonotype appeared a few times. The J gene is TRBJ2-1, the V gene TRBV6-1; 7 nucleotides agree with TRBD1. Germline-derived CDR1 and CDR2 are MNHNS and SASEGT. After removal of 4 bases from V and 3 bases from J, the junction contained 6 bases not matched to a gene. This CDR3 spans 15 amino acids. CDR3 sequence: CASSGKQGIYNEQFF. The DNA of the CDR3 is TGTGCCAGCAGTGGGAAACAGGGGATCTACAATGAGCAGTTCTTC.

This sequence joins TRBV6-5 and TRBJ2-7, with 9 bases fitting TRBD1. The CDR3 has 14 amino acids. From germline, CDR1 is MNHEY and CDR2 SVGAGI. V lost 0 bases to trimming and J lost 3 bases; unmatched junction nucleotides: 0. CDR3 loop: CASSYSDRGYEQYF. The CDR3 bases are TGTGCCAGCAGTTACTCGGACAGGGGCTACGAGCAGTACTTC.

The genes are TRBV4-2 and TRBJ2-1; 8 bases agree with TRBD2. Per the germline V gene, CDR1 is LGHNA and CDR2 is YNFKEQ. The V and J ends lost 2 bases and 7 bases, in that order; junction bases with no gene match: 13. The CDR3 is made up of 17 amino acids. CDR3 protein: CASSQPGSAGGGNEQFF. CDR3 nucleotides: TGTGCCAGCAGCCAACCCGGTTCCGCGGGAGGTGGTAATGAGCAGTTCTTC.

There are many counts of this clonotype. The rearrangement links TRBV5-1 to TRBJ2-3; D gene unclear. The germline V and J ends were trimmed by 2 bases and 2 bases, with 6 bases remaining between them. The CDR3 runs to 13 residues. The germline V gene encodes CDR1 SGHRS and CDR2 YFSETQ. CDR3 loop: CASSLLPTDTQYF. The CDR3 coding sequence is TGCGCCAGCAGCTTACTACCCACAGATACGCAGTATTTT.

This clonotype turned up a few times. Because the CDR3's place on the DNA is in doubt, the DNA is left out and the CDR3 is given as listed by TCRdb. The V and J genes are TRBV28 and TRBJ2-7; the table's D gene call, TRBD1, was not cross checked with the DNA. The CDR3 extends over 15 residues, inclusive of both ends. The germline V gene has CDR1 MDHEN and CDR2 SYDVKM. This CDR3 is CASSFFGSGGDEQYF.

The genes are TRBV7-3 and TRBJ2-1, with 9 bases identical to TRBD2. The CDR3 loop spans 16 amino acids. Germline CDR1 and CDR2: SGHTA and FQGTGA. With V trimmed by 2 bases and J by 6 bases, 8 bases remained unmatched. The CDR3 DNA reads as TGTGCCAGCAGCTTAGGTCCAGCGGGAGGCACCAATGAGCAGTTCTTC. Translated, it gives CASSLGPAGGTNEQFF.

This clonotype was counted a few times. This chain connects TRBV25-1 to TRBJ2-2; TRBD1 is a possible D gene (5 bases). Germline lookup yields CDR1 MGHDK and CDR2 SYGVNS. V lost 0 bases to trimming and J lost 4 bases, with 9 bases between them. The CDR3 is made up of 15 amino acids. Written as DNA, the CDR3 is TGTGCCAGCAGTGAATATAAAGGGGTCACCGGGGAGCTGTTTTTT. Residues: CASSEYKGVTGELFF.